This T cell receptor (beta chain) was profiled in a study of blood T cell repertoires in COVID-19. The data were produced by immunoSEQ multiplex PCR, yet TCRdb's version contains in-frame clones alone and is incomplete. Of almost 350,000 clones listed, approximately 90% are singletons. Germline CDR1 SGHNT, CDR2 YYREEE (reference sequence). This CDR3 comprises 14 residues. Trimming took 0 bases from V and 6 from J, leaving 13 bases between them. This clone showed up just once. V gene TRBV5-4 combines with J gene TRBJ2-7, with D perhaps TRBD1 (5 bases). The receptor was isolated from an older woman with COVID-19, enrolled during active disease. Source material: peripheral blood. The CDR3 spells CASSLAGIPTEQYF. The CDR3 nucleotides are TGTGCCAGCAGCTTGGCAGGGATCCCCACCGAGCAGTACTTC.